These T cell receptor beta chains were read from a single sample in a study of a mutant IDH1 vaccine in newly diagnosed glioma. The table came from immunoSEQ multiplex PCR; TCRdb's copy has only in-frame clones and leaves some out. This sample has about 62,000 clones; around 83% occur once, and the top ten carry roughly 4%. Their recognized antigens are unknown. Specimen: PBMCs, collected from a glioma patient whose treatment included an IDH1 peptide vaccine. These receptors came from a man aged 30-40 years with glioma. CDR3s include the opening cysteine and the closing phenylalanine or tryptophan. The D gene is left open where the match is weak. Size is stated for part of the rows, as once, few or many counts, or as a class when the clone is expanded.

>-|TRBV9|TRBJ2-3|-
CASSPRLDTQYF
TGTGCCAGCAGCCCGCGCTTGGATACGCAGTATTTT
>-|TRBV7-8|TRBJ2-7|TRBD1
CASSPRPGQGPYEQYF
TGTGCCAGCAGCCCACGGCCGGGACAGGGTCCCTACGAGCAGTACTTC
>-|TRBV4-2|TRBJ2-7|TRBD1
CASSLSGDRVNEQYF
TGTGCCAGCAGCCTCAGTGGGGACAGGGTGAACGAGCAGTACTTC
>-|TRBV6-1|TRBJ1-1|-
CASRLIRNTEAFF
TGTGCCAGCAGGCTTATTCGGAACACTGAAGCTTTCTTT
>few|TRBV18|TRBJ1-1|-
CASSPTGDMNTEAFF
TGTGCCAGCTCACCGACAGGAGACATGAACACTGAAGCTTTCTTT
>-|TRBV13|TRBJ2-7|TRBD2
CASAGGHSYEQYF
TGTGCCAGCGCGGGGGGTCACTCCTACGAGCAGTACTTC
>-|TRBV6-1|TRBJ1-1|-
CASSEAWTSPVTSEAFF
TGTGCCAGCAGTGAAGCGTGGACTAGCCCTGTCACTTCTGAAGCTTTCTTT
>-|TRBV2|TRBJ1-5|-
CASSATLQGGQPQHF
TGTGCCAGCAGTGCGACACTACAGGGAGGGCAGCCCCAGCATTTT
>-|TRBV19|TRBJ2-7|-
CASSMVHSELGEQYF
TGTGCCAGTAGTATGGTTCACAGCGAGTTGGGGGAGCAGTACTTC
>-|TRBV7-9|TRBJ1-3|-
CASTFRRGVSGNTIYF
TGTGCCAGCACTTTCCGCAGGGGAGTTTCTGGAAACACCATATATTTT
>-|TRBV7-9|TRBJ1-2|TRBD1
CASSLRGGDGYTF
TGTGCCAGCAGCTTAAGAGGGGGCGATGGCTACACCTTC
>-|TRBV7-9|TRBJ2-6|TRBD2
CAAGERGANVLTF
TGTGCCGCGGGGGAGCGTGGGGCCAACGTCCTGACTTTC
>few|TRBV7-9|TRBJ1-1|-
CASSWDFEAFF
TGTGCCAGCAGCTGGGACTTTGAAGCTTTCTTT
>-|TRBV5-1|TRBJ1-3|-
CASSLSTSGNTIYF
TGCGCCAGCAGCTTGTCGACCTCTGGAAACACCATATATTTT
>-|TRBV29-1|TRBJ2-1|-
CSATDNAGRHNEQFF
TGCAGCGCCACAGACAATGCAGGGAGACACAATGAGCAGTTCTTC
>-|TRBV5-8|TRBJ1-2|TRBD1
CASSLRGTGGNYGYTF
TGTGCCAGCAGCTTACGTGGGACAGGGGGGAACTATGGCTACACCTTC
>-|TRBV5-6|TRBJ2-2|TRBD1
CASSSGQGLVPGELFF
TGTGCCAGCAGCTCAGGACAGGGTTTAGTTCCCGGGGAGCTGTTTTTT
>once|TRBV15|TRBJ2-3|-
CATSRGNVPLLTDTQYF
TGTGCCACCAGCAGAGGGAACGTCCCCTTACTCACAGATACGCAGTATTTT
>once|TRBV27|TRBJ2-7|-
CASSLGVSSYEQYF
TGTGCCAGCAGTTTGGGGGTCAGCTCCTACGAGCAGTACTTC
>-|TRBV9|TRBJ2-4|TRBD1
CASSGQGAPNIQYF
TGTGCCAGCAGCGGACAGGGGGCGCCGAACATTCAGTACTTC